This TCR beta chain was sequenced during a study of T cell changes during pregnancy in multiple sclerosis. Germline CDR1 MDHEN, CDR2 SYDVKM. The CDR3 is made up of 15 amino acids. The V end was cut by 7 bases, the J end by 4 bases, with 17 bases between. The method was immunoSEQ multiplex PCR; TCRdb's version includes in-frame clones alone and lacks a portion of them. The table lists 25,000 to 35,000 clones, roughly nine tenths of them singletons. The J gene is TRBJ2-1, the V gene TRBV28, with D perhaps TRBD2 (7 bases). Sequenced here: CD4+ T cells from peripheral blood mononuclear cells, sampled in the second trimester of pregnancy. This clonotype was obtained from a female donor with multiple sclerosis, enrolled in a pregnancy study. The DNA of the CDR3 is TGTGCCAGCAAGGTTGGGGGGGCCATATACAATGAGCAGTTCTTC. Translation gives CASKVGGAIYNEQFF.